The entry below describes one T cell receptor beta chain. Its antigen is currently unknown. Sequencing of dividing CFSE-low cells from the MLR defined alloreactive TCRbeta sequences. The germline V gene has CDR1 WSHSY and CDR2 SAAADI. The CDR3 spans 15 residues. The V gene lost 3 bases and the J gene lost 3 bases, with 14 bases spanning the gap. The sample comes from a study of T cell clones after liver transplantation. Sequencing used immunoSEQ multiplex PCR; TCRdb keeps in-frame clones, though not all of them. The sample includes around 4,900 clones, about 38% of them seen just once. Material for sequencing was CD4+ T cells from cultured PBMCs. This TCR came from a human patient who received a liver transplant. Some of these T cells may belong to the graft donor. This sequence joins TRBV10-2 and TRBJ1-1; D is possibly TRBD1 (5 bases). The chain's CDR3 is CASSDVAMGDTEAFF. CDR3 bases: TGCGCCAGCAGTGATGTGGCGATGGGGGACACTGAAGCTTTCTTT.